These T cell receptor beta chains were read from a single sample in a study of T-cell memory formation after mild COVID-19. TCRdb itself ran the 5' RACE reads through MiXCR, one entry per CDR3 protein. The profile shows around 420,000 distinct CDR3 sequences, about 24% of them singletons. Material for sequencing was PBMCs or a T cell subset sorted from them (not recorded which). Receptors were obtained from an adult woman who had mild COVID-19 (a few samples of this study predate the infection). Cell type and time point are not known. Each CDR3 is given with its conserved first and last residue. The D gene is left open where the match is weak. The listing skips clone size in some rows; elsewhere it reads once, few, many or a size class.

>-|TRBJ2-2|TRBV12-3/TRBV12-4|-
CASSLGGETGELFF
TGTGCCAGCAGTTTAGGAGGGGAAACCGGGGAGCTGTTTTTT
>few|TRBJ2-6|TRBV12-3/TRBV12-4|-
CASGGLSGAGANVLTF
TGTGCCAGCGGAGGCCTCTCAGGGGCTGGGGCCAACGTCCTGACTTTC
>-|TRBJ2-3|TRBV7-2|-
CASSFTRGTDTQYF
TGTGCCAGCAGCTTCACCAGGGGCACAGATACGCAGTATTTT
>-|TRBJ2-7|TRBV6-2/TRBV6-3|-
CASSYGGWGEQYF
TGTGCCAGCAGTTACGGGGGATGGGGCGAGCAGTACTTC
>few|TRBJ2-1|TRBV9|TRBD1
CASSASGTGADEQFF
TGTGCCAGCAGCGCCTCCGGGACAGGGGCGGATGAGCAGTTCTTC
>few|TRBJ2-3|TRBV7-3|TRBD2
CASSPGLPDTQYF
TGTGCCAGCAGCCCGGGACTACCAGATACGCAGTATTTT
>once|TRBJ1-2|TRBV4-2|-
CASSQEGADGYTF
TGTGCCAGCAGCCAAGAAGGGGCTGATGGCTACACCTTC
>-|TRBJ2-7|TRBV25-1|-
CASEGRGPYEQYF
TGTGCCAGCGAAGGGCGGGGGCCGTACGAGCAGTACTTC
>-|TRBJ1-1|TRBV2|TRBD1
CASSNTGTGALNTEALF
TGTGCCAGCAGTAACACCGGGACAGGGGCTTTAAACACTGAAGCTTTATTT
>few|TRBJ2-2|TRBV5-1|-
CASMRTTGSSGELFF
TGCGCCAGCATGAGAACTACAGGGTCCTCCGGGGAGCTGTTTTTT
>few|TRBJ2-5|TRBV7-2|-
CASLGETQYF
TGTGCCAGCCTAGGAGAGACCCAGTACTTC
>few|TRBJ2-7|TRBV4-1|-
CASSQSGLYEQYF
TGCGCCAGCAGCCAGTCAGGGCTCTACGAGCAGTACTTC
>many|TRBJ2-2|TRBV15|TRBD1
CATRGQGEAGELFF
TGTGCCACCAGGGGACAGGGGGAGGCCGGGGAGCTGTTTTTT
>few|TRBJ1-5|TRBV6-6|-
CASSLPLQPQHF
TGTGCCAGCAGCCTCCCCCTCCAGCCCCAGCATTTT
>-|TRBJ2-1|TRBV7-9|-
CASSPPVYLRNEQFF
TGTGCCAGCAGCCCTCCGGTTTATCTTAGGAATGAGCAGTTCTTC
>few|TRBJ2-5|TRBV7-2|TRBD2
CASHAGGAETQYF
TGTGCCAGCCACGCGGGAGGGGCGGAGACCCAGTACTTC
>few|TRBJ2-3|TRBV13|TRBD2
CASSDIPGLAEKGDTDTQYF
TGTGCCAGCAGCGACATCCCGGGACTAGCGGAGAAGGGGGACACAGATACGCAGTATTTT
>-|TRBJ2-1|TRBV5-5|TRBD2
CASSSTTSGGAHEQFF
TGTGCCAGCAGCTCCACTACTAGCGGGGGGGCCCATGAGCAGTTCTTC
>few|TRBJ2-7|TRBV20-1|-
CSASGTFSYEQYF
TGCAGTGCTTCCGGGACATTCTCCTACGAGCAGTACTTC
>-|TRBJ2-3|TRBV20-1|-
CSARDLDSDTQYF
TGCAGTGCTAGAGACCTGGACTCAGACACGCAGTATTTT
>-|TRBJ2-5|TRBV4-2|TRBD2
CASSSSGGTNFQETQYF
TGTGCCAGCAGCTCCTCGGGAGGGACGAATTTCCAAGAGACCCAGTACTTC
>few|TRBJ2-3|TRBV25-1|-
CASSDKAFTTDTQYF
TGTGCCAGCAGTGACAAGGCTTTCACCACAGATACGCAGTATTTT
>once|TRBJ2-7|TRBV19|TRBD1
CASSGGTGYYEQYF
TGTGCCAGTAGTGGAGGGACAGGCTACTACGAGCAGTACTTC
>few|TRBJ2-3|TRBV20-1|TRBD2
CSARDLSLKREGRSDTQYF
TGCAGTGCTAGAGATCTCTCTCTCAAACGGGAGGGACGTTCAGATACGCAGTATTTT
>-|TRBJ2-7|TRBV6-5|-
CASSSPRIYEQYF
TGTGCCAGCAGTTCCCCACGGATCTACGAGCAGTACTTC
>few|TRBJ2-3|TRBV11-1|-
CASSSSFTGDTQYF
TGTGCCAGCAGTTCATCCTTTACGGGCGATACGCAGTATTTT
>-|TRBJ1-5|TRBV18|-
CASSPRSNQPQHF
TGTGCCAGCTCACCAAGGAGCAATCAGCCCCAGCATTTT
>-|TRBJ1-5|TRBV2|-
CASRIGQGGNQPQHF
TGTGCCAGCAGAATTGGGCAGGGTGGCAATCAGCCCCAGCATTTT
>-|TRBJ1-1|TRBV4-1|-
CASSTVMNTEAFF
TGCGCCAGCAGTACAGTCATGAACACTGAAGCTTTCTTT
>-|TRBJ1-1|TRBV7-8|-
CASSFRARGPTEAFF
TGTGCCAGCAGCTTCCGGGCTAGGGGTCCAACTGAAGCTTTCTTT
>-|TRBJ2-5|TRBV5-1|-
CASRDSEGRVETQYF
TGCGCCAGCAGGGATTCTGAGGGCCGGGTAGAGACCCAGTACTTC
>-|TRBJ2-1|TRBV29-1|-
CSVVGTIAYNEQFF
TGCAGCGTTGTGGGGACAATCGCCTACAATGAGCAGTTCTTC
>-|TRBJ1-1|TRBV12-3/TRBV12-4|-
CASTVGFQNTEAFF
TGTGCCAGCACGGTCGGCTTTCAAAACACTGAAGCTTTCTTT
>-|TRBJ2-7|TRBV20-1|TRBD1
CSAERDRMLYEQYF
TGCAGTGCTGAACGGGACAGGATGCTCTACGAGCAGTACTTC
>few|TRBJ2-7|TRBV6-2/TRBV6-3|-
CASSYSVGYEQYF
TGTGCCAGCAGTTACTCGGTAGGGTACGAGCAGTACTTC
>few|TRBJ2-3|TRBV24-1|TRBD2
CATSDPAGASTDTQYF
TGTGCCACCAGTGATCCGGCGGGAGCGTCCACAGATACGCAGTATTTT
>many|TRBJ1-1|TRBV6-6|-
CASSPTGNKAFF
TGTGCCAGCAGTCCTACAGGGAACAAGGCTTTCTTT
>few|TRBJ2-6|TRBV12-3/TRBV12-4|-
CASSLGRPSSGANVLTF
TGTGCCAGCAGTTTAGGCAGACCCAGCTCTGGGGCCAACGTCCTGACTTTC
>many|TRBJ2-1|TRBV3-1|TRBD2
CASSQGGGGPYNEQFF
TGTGCCAGCAGCCAAGGGGGCGGGGGGCCCTACAATGAGCAGTTCTTC
>many|TRBJ2-2|TRBV5-1|TRBD2
CASSLAPSGRATNTGELFF
TGCGCCAGCAGCTTAGCCCCTAGCGGGAGGGCCACGAACACCGGGGAGCTGTTTTTT
>few|TRBJ1-1|TRBV24-1|-
CATSDPGIGGKAEAFF
TGTGCCACCAGTGATCCTGGTATAGGGGGTAAGGCTGAAGCTTTCTTT
>few|TRBJ2-1|TRBV13|TRBD1
CASRDGTGNYNEQFF
TGTGCCAGCAGGGATGGGACAGGAAACTACAATGAGCAGTTCTTC
>-|TRBJ2-5|TRBV7-3|-
CASSLSSGQETQYF
TGTGCCAGCAGCTTATCATCGGGACAAGAGACCCAGTACTTC
>few|TRBJ1-6|TRBV7-9|TRBD1
CASSQPGQAVVPLHF
TGTGCCAGCAGCCAGCCGGGACAGGCCGTAGTTCCCCTCCACTTT
>few|TRBJ1-2|TRBV30|-
CAWTLGGHHGYTF
TGTGCCTGGACCCTAGGGGGGCACCATGGCTACACCTTC
>-|TRBJ2-7|TRBV20-1|TRBD1
CSATQGTGGYYRYF
TGCAGTGCTACCCAAGGGACAGGGGGCTATTATCGGTACTTC
>once|TRBJ2-3|TRBV10-3|TRBD1
CAISDGQGGTDTQYF
TGTGCCATCAGTGATGGACAGGGGGGCACAGATACGCAGTATTTT